Following are 5 T cell receptor beta chains from one sample sequenced in a study of cytotoxic CD8 clonotypes in ibrutinib-treated CLL. TCRdb's table, derived via immunoSEQ multiplex PCR, lists solely in-frame clones and lacks some. Among about 97,000 clones listed, around 73% were seen once. The source was PBMCs, collected after 12 months of ibrutinib treatment. The receptors were sampled from a human donor with chronic lymphocytic leukemia.

This chain joins TRBV30 and TRBJ2-2, with D hard to call. CDR1 is GTSNPN, CDR2 SVGIG, per germline (reference sequence). Trimming shortened V by 4 bases and J by 6 bases, and 3 bases separated the two germline ends. The CDR3 has 10 residues. This CDR3 reads CAWKAGELFF. The CDR3 nucleotides read TGTGCCTGGAAGGCCGGGGAGCTGTTTTTT.

This clone has more than one count but fewer than ten. The V call is TRBV4-2, the J call TRBJ2-7; 12 bases are shared with TRBD2. Germline V CDR1 and CDR2: LGHNA, YNFKEQ. There are 19 residues in the CDR3. With 4 bases clipped from V and 0 bases from J, the junction kept 13 bases outside the gene matches. CDR3 bases: TGTGCCAGCAGCCCTCTAGGACTAGCGGGGACTCGGAGCTCCTACGAGCAGTACTTC. It yields the protein CASSPLGLAGTRSSYEQYF.

This rearrangement joins TRBV4-1 to TRBJ1-2, with TRBD1 matching over 9 bases. The CDR3 totals 13 residues. Germline-derived CDR1 and CDR2 are MGHRA and YSYEKL. With V trimmed by 1 base and J by 13 bases, 7 bases remained unmatched. The DNA for the CDR3 is TGCGCCAGCAGCCAAGGGGACAGGGTATTTATCACCTTC. Encoded protein: CASSQGDRVFITF.

The V gene is TRBV18, the J gene TRBJ2-7; 10 positions match TRBD1. The germline gives CDR1 KGHSH, CDR2 LQKENI. V lost 8 bases and J lost 5; bases outside the gene matches: 15. The CDR3 extends over 16 amino acids. This chain's CDR3 is CASLQALDRGLDEQYF. DNA for the CDR3: TGTGCCAGCCTCCAGGCCCTAGACAGGGGGCTCGACGAGCAGTACTTC.

The CDR3 is CASSLNRQSHGYTF. In DNA, the CDR3 is TGTGCCAGCAGCTTAAATCGCCAGAGTCATGGCTACACCTTC. This chain links TRBV4-2 with TRBJ1-2; D gene ambiguous. V lost 5 bases and J 6 bases, leaving 16 bases between the germline ends. Germline V gene lookup returns CDR1 LGHNA and CDR2 YNFKEQ. The CDR3 is 14 residues long.